This is a list of T cell receptor beta chains from one sample in a study of glioma-infiltrating T cells. TCRdb fed the multiplex PCR reads into MiXCR, producing one record per CDR3 protein. The sample has about 210,000 distinct CDR3 sequences; 25% to 35% are singletons. Sequencing used glioma tissue, nonneoplastic brain tissue, or PBMCs (not recorded which). These TCRs come from a human donor with low-grade glioma or glioblastoma, undergoing nonglioma brain surgery, or in good health (not recorded which). Each CDR3 is given with its conserved first and last residue. D genes are given only for firm matches. Clone size is given for some rows only: seen once, a few or many times, or a class if the clone is expanded.

j_call: TRBJ1-5; v_call: TRBV10-3; clone_size: many; d_call: TRBD1; cdr3_length: 13; cdr3_aa: CAISWDSNQPQHF; cdr3_nt: TGTGCCATCAGCTGGGACAGTAATCAGCCCCAGCATTTT
j_call: TRBJ1-6; v_call: TRBV7-2; clone_size: many; d_call: NA; cdr3_length: 14; cdr3_aa: CASSLEGRNSPLHF; cdr3_nt: TGTGCCAGCAGCTTAGAGGGTCGGAATTCACCCCTCCACTTT
j_call: TRBJ1-5; v_call: TRBV12-3/TRBV12-4; clone_size: many; d_call: NA; cdr3_length: 12; cdr3_aa: CASSSGAQPQHF; cdr3_nt: TGTGCCAGCAGTTCAGGTGCCCAGCCCCAGCATTTT
j_call: TRBJ2-1; v_call: TRBV5-4; clone_size: many; d_call: TRBD2; cdr3_length: 16; cdr3_aa: CASSGTSGSLYNEQFF; cdr3_nt: TGTGCCAGCTCGGGGACTAGCGGGAGTCTCTACAATGAGCAGTTCTTC
j_call: TRBJ2-7; v_call: TRBV5-4; clone_size: few; d_call: NA; cdr3_length: 13; cdr3_aa: CASSLDTPYEQYF; cdr3_nt: TGTGCCAGCAGCTTAGACACCCCCTACGAGCAGTACTTC
j_call: TRBJ1-6; v_call: TRBV28; clone_size: many; d_call: NA; cdr3_length: 16; cdr3_aa: CASSSQSNRFNSPLHF; cdr3_nt: TGTGCCAGCAGTTCTCAATCGAACAGGTTTAATTCACCCCTCCACTTT
j_call: TRBJ2-3; v_call: TRBV19; clone_size: few; d_call: NA; cdr3_length: 14; cdr3_aa: CASSIGESTDTQYF; cdr3_nt: TGTGCCAGTAGTATAGGCGAAAGTACAGATACGCAGTATTTT
j_call: TRBJ1-5; v_call: TRBV6-6; clone_size: many; d_call: NA; cdr3_length: 17; cdr3_aa: CASSYSIKSGSNQPQHF; cdr3_nt: TGTGCCAGCAGTTACTCGATAAAGTCAGGGAGTAATCAGCCCCAGCATTTT
j_call: TRBJ1-1; v_call: TRBV28; clone_size: NA; d_call: TRBD1; cdr3_length: 16; cdr3_aa: CASSTAPGQGNTEAFF; cdr3_nt: TGTGCCAGCAGTACGGCTCCGGGACAGGGGAACACTGAAGCTTTCTTT
j_call: TRBJ2-6; v_call: TRBV6-1; clone_size: few; d_call: TRBD1; cdr3_length: 22; cdr3_aa: CASSETYLAGQGSGSGANVLTF; cdr3_nt: TGTGCCAGCAGTGAAACCTATCTTGCGGGACAGGGTTCTGGGTCTGGGGCCAACGTCCTGACTTTC
j_call: TRBJ2-3; v_call: TRBV7-2; clone_size: many; d_call: NA; cdr3_length: 15; cdr3_aa: CASSLSLAGTDTQYF; cdr3_nt: TGTGCCAGCAGCTTATCTCTAGCCGGCACAGATACGCAGTATTTT
j_call: TRBJ2-1; v_call: TRBV27; clone_size: NA; d_call: TRBD2; cdr3_length: 16; cdr3_aa: CASSLTPAGGVNEQFF; cdr3_nt: TGTGCCAGCAGTTTGACGCCCGCGGGAGGGGTAAATGAGCAGTTCTTC
j_call: TRBJ2-7; v_call: TRBV7-2; clone_size: many; d_call: NA; cdr3_length: 12; cdr3_aa: CASSLAQGFRYF; cdr3_nt: TGTGCCAGCAGCTTAGCTCAGGGCTTTCGGTACTTC
j_call: TRBJ2-1; v_call: TRBV11-1; clone_size: many; d_call: NA; cdr3_length: 18; cdr3_aa: CASSLARLAPLSYNEQFF; cdr3_nt: TGTGCCAGCAGCTTAGCGCGCCTAGCTCCACTCTCCTACAATGAGCAGTTCTTC
j_call: TRBJ2-3; v_call: TRBV28; clone_size: many; d_call: TRBD2; cdr3_length: 18; cdr3_aa: CASRIAGANPKFTDTQYF; cdr3_nt: TGTGCCAGCAGGATAGCGGGAGCAAACCCGAAATTTACAGATACGCAGTATTTT
j_call: TRBJ1-2; v_call: TRBV7-2; clone_size: few; d_call: NA; cdr3_length: 14; cdr3_aa: CASSLTGANYGYTF; cdr3_nt: TGTGCCAGCAGCCTAACTGGAGCTAACTATGGCTACACCTTC